This T cell receptor beta chain was recorded in a study of T cells in Graves' hyperthyroidism and ophthalmopathy. Study findings and constraints: Most thyroid clonotypes expanded above 0.001 appeared in blood too.

TCR beta CDR3 sequences were amplified from RNA transcripts. Researchers ran a first-round RT-PCR on the TCR CDR3 using the HTBI primer set. Each CDR3 protein is one row after TCRdb ran MiXCR on the multiplex PCR reads. The sample comprises around 600,000 distinct CDR3 sequences, around a sixth of which are singletons, and 7.3% rests with the top ten. This clonotype was recorded at least ten times. The antigen is undetermined. The germline V gene encodes CDR1 SGHTA and CDR2 FQGNSA. The CDR3 has 12 amino acids. Trimming removed 5 bases at V and 7 bases at J, with 9 bases between. Sequenced input: blood. The chain uses TRBV7-2 and TRBJ1-5; weak D call: TRBD1 (5 bases). This receptor was obtained from a woman in her 30s with Graves' hyperthyroidism. For the CDR3, the DNA is TGTGCCAGCAGCCAGGGTAGGCAGCCCCAGCATTTT. Translation gives CASSQGRQPQHF.